Each of the 12 T cell receptor beta chains below was sequenced from the same sample in a study of control samples from healthy donors and cancer patients. Assay used: immunoSEQ multiplex PCR; TCRdb lists only in-frame clones, some missing. The sample has tens of thousands of clones; 85% to 90% are singletons. The sequenced material came from PBMCs. The origin of the receptors is a woman aged 50 to 65 with colorectal cancer.

The V and J genes are TRBV25-1 and TRBJ2-7; D might be TRBD1 or TRBD2, each matching 6 bases. Per the germline V gene, CDR1 is MGHDK and CDR2 is SYGVNS. The CDR3 contains 15 residues. V was trimmed by 4 bases and J by 3 bases, leaving 16 bases between them. The CDR3 loop reads CASSAWDMGLYEQYV. Written as DNA, the CDR3 is TGTGCCAGCAGTGCGTGGGACATGGGACTCTACGAGCAGTACGTC.

The chain joins TRBV19 to TRBJ1-2, with D uncertain. The V gene's germline CDR1 is LNHDA and CDR2 SQIVND (reference sequence). This CDR3 has 13 residues. V lost 7 bases and J lost 4, with 13 bases in between. CDR3 amino acids: CASKAGLFYGYTF. CDR3 DNA: TGTGCCAGTAAGGCAGGCCTCTTCTATGGCTACACCTTC.

The chain carries TRBV10-2 and TRBJ2-3; 10 bases align to TRBD2. The CDR3 extends over 13 amino acids. Trimming at V came to 7 bases and at J to 5 bases, leaving 3 bases not matched to a gene. Germline CDR1 reads WSHSY; CDR2 reads SAAADI. In nucleotides, the CDR3 is TGCGCCAGCAAATCTAGCGGGGGAGATACGCAGTATTTT. Encoded protein: CASKSSGGDTQYF.

The gene calls are TRBV4-3 and TRBJ1-2; 12 nucleotides match TRBD1. The V gene's germline CDR1 is LGHNA and CDR2 YSLEER. The J segment lost 8 bases and the V segment lost 0 bases, leaving 7 bases of the junction unmatched. The CDR3 spans 16 residues. The CDR3 region has the DNA TGCGCCAGCAGCCAAGATCTGGGACAGGGGGCGCAGGGCTACACCTTC. This encodes CASSQDLGQGAQGYTF.

The chain has TRBV27 and TRBJ1-1; no definite D call. V lost 3 bases, J lost 1 base, and 6 bases lay in between. The CDR3 has 13 residues. Germline values: CDR1 MNHEY, CDR2 SMNVEV (reference sequence). This chain's CDR3 is CASSFFGNTEAFF. CDR3 coding DNA: TGTGCCAGCAGTTTCTTTGGGAACACTGAAGCTTTCTTT.

As DNA, the CDR3 is TGTGCCAGCAGCTTGGGTGGTCGACGGGCGGGGACCCAGTACTTC. Residues: CASSLGGRRAGTQYF. The chain couples TRBV5-4 to TRBJ2-5; D is perhaps TRBD2 (5 bases). From germline, CDR1 is SGHNT and CDR2 YYREEE (reference sequence). The CDR3 extends over 15 amino acids. The V and J ends lost 0 bases and 7 bases respectively, with 16 bases between them.

The chain links TRBV11-2 to TRBJ2-6; D uncertain. CDR1 SGHAT and CDR2 FQNNGV come from the germline V gene. CDR3 size: 15 residues. V lost 11 bases, J lost 0 bases, and 14 bases lay in between. This CDR3 reads CAHPHESSGANVLTF. The CDR3 DNA sequence: TGTGCCCACCCCCACGAAAGCTCTGGGGCCAACGTCCTGACTTTC.

The V call is TRBV7-2, the J call TRBJ2-1; 7 bases agree with TRBD2. The CDR3 runs 16 residues. V shed 5 bases and J 4 bases; nucleotides not matched to a gene: 11. Germline V gene lookup returns CDR1 SGHTA and CDR2 FQGNSA. In DNA form, the CDR3 reads TGTGCCAGCAGCCACGATCCCGGGACTAATTACAATGAGCAGTTCTTC. The encoded protein is CASSHDPGTNYNEQFF. The full variable domain, rest sourced from reference TRBV7-2 and TRBJ2-1, is GAGVSQSPSNKVTEKGKDVELRCDPISGHTALYWYRQSLGQGLEFLIYFQGNSAPDKSGLPSDRFSAERTGGSVSTLTIQRTQQEDSAVYLCASSHDPGTNYNEQFFGPGTRLTVL.

The chain carries TRBV30 and TRBJ1-5; a weak D match, TRBD1 (6 bases). V shed 3 bases and J shed 6 bases, with 12 bases lying between them. The CDR3 length is 13 residues. CDR1 is GTSNPN and CDR2 is SVGIG in the germline V gene (reference sequence). The CDR3 bases are TGTGCCTGGAGCCCACAGGGAGGTCAGCCCCAGCATTTT. Translating gives CAWSPQGGQPQHF.

This clone was seen just once. The V gene is TRBV9, the J gene TRBJ2-5, with 15 bases matching TRBD2. The V gene's germline CDR1 is SGDLS and CDR2 YYNGEE. V lost 4 bases to trimming and J lost 4 bases; unmatched junction nucleotides: 5. The CDR3 contains 16 residues. CDR3 coding DNA: TGTGCCAGCAGCCCTTGGACTAGCGGGGGGGCAGAGACCCAGTACTTC. Translating gives CASSPWTSGGAETQYF.

The chain combines TRBV28 with TRBJ2-3; 9 nucleotides agree with TRBD2. Germline V gives CDR1 MDHEN, CDR2 SYDVKM. This CDR3 is 16 amino acids long. V dropped 0 bases and J dropped 5; count of bases not matched to a gene: 6. CDR3 coding DNA: TGTGCCAGCAGTTTATGGGCTAGCGGGGCAGGAGATACGCAGTATTTT. Amino acid sequence: CASSLWASGAGDTQYF.

The genes are TRBV5-6 and TRBJ1-2; TRBD1 might be the D (5 bases). Germline CDR1 and CDR2: SGHDT and YYEEEE. CDR3 size: 15 residues. V shed 2 bases and J shed 4 bases, with 15 bases lying between them. CDR3 nucleotides: TGTGCCAGCAGCTTCGAGAGCGGGGGTTCCTATGGCTACACCTTC. This sequence encodes CASSFESGGSYGYTF.